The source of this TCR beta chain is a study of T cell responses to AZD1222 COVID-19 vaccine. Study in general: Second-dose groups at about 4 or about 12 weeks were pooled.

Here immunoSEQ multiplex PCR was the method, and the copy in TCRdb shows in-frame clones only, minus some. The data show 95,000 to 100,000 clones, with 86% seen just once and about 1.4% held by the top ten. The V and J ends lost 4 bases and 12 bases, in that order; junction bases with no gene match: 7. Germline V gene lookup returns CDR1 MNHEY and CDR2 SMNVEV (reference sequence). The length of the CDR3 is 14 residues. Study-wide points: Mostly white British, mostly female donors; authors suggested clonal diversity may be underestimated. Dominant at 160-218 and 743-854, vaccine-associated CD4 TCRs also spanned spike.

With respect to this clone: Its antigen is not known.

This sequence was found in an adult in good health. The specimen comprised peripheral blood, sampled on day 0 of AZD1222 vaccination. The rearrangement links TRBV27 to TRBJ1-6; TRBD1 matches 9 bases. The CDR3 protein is CASSYGTGMGPLHF. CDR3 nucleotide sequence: TGTGCCAGCAGTTATGGGACAGGGATGGGACCCCTCCACTTT.